This T cell receptor beta chain was identified in a study of metastatic and nonmetastatic thyroid tumors. On this clone itself: Its specificity is unknown.

TCRdb redid the clone calls on the PCR reads using MiXCR. Counted here are roughly 70,000 clones, 18% occurring once; the ten biggest clones make up over 10%. Patients had received no treatment of any kind before thyroid surgery. The CDR3 runs 9 residues. Germline V gene sequence: CDR1 DFQATT, CDR2 SNEGSKA (reference sequence). Notes on the study in general: Versus benign nodules, malignant thyroid tumors reportedly had significantly higher TCR beta diversity, in blood and tumor.

The chain links TRBV20-1 to TRBJ2-7; no clear D. The TCR sequence derives from a female donor with papillary thyroid cancer or a benign thyroid nodule (not recorded which). Some clones in this sample may be carry-over from other donors' samples. The specimen was blood. The CDR3 DNA reads TGCCGTGACGTTAAGCCCCCGTACTTC. This sequence encodes CRDVKPPYF.